This T cell receptor (beta chain) was identified during a study of PD-L1 blockade in urothelial cancer. Study details: The number of prior chemotherapy regimens per patient was 0 to 3. When blood samples were assessed, the median T cell count was some 130,000. Overall study results and limits: In blood at 3 weeks, tumor-associated clones expanded more among patients with durable benefit.

In the case of this clone: The antigen remains unidentified.

Only in-frame clones appear in the TCRdb table, and some are missing; sequencing was by immunoSEQ multiplex PCR. The sample carries around 35,000 clones, under 90% recorded once. Per germline, CDR1 SGHRS and CDR2 YFSETQ. V was cut by 3 bases and J by 8 bases, with 12 bases left in between. The CDR3 is 14 amino acids. The V call is TRBV5-1, the J call TRBJ1-6; D might be TRBD1 (6 bases). The specimen comprised PBMCs, sampled around atezolizumab (anti-PD-L1) treatment. The clonotype was recovered from a man in his sixties with urothelial cancer. CDR3 nucleotide sequence: TGCGCCAGCAGCTCGGGGGGCAGGGATTCACCCCTCCACTTT. Translating gives CASSSGGRDSPLHF.